This TCR beta chain was obtained from a study of tumor and adjacent non-tumor tissue in lung cancer. In the study overall: Aged 31 to 76 years, patients included 10 men and 5 women with stage I to III disease. On average, productive TCRbeta reads reached about 4.4 million per sample.

RNA was extracted from bulk tissue without any cell sorting. More than 3 cm separated this lung sample from the edge of the tumor. Comments on this clonotype: Its antigen is as yet unknown.

The CDR3 has 14 residues. Per germline, CDR1 SGHRS and CDR2 YFSETQ. Trimming removed 0 bases at V and 2 bases at J, with 8 bases between. Study outcomes and limitations: Normal lung showed higher cumulative top 100 clone frequency than tumor.

A modified ARM-PCR protocol with three rounds of nested PCR amplified TCRbeta. MiXCR was run by TCRdb on the multiplex PCR reads, yielding one entry per CDR3 protein. The table lists about 67,000 distinct CDR3 sequences, under 80% of them singletons, with 45% in the top ten. The TCR was taken from a man aged 55-75 years with non-small cell lung cancer. The sequencing input was distant non-tumor lung tissue. The chain recombines TRBV5-1 with TRBJ2-5, with D unclear. The CDR3, as DNA: TGCGCCAGCAGCTTGGCCGACGGGCAAGAGACCCAGTACTTC. Protein product: CASSLADGQETQYF.